This entry is about one T cell receptor (beta chain). The antigen it recognizes is unknown. No base quality information exists; no much larger clone differs at one position. The immunoSEQ hsTCRB kit was used to amplify TCR beta chains from the genomic DNA. TCR beta libraries were sequenced on an Illumina MiSeq instrument by the immunoSEQ service. The paper's data handling went like this. Repertoire data were analyzed using the immunoSEQ Analyzer. In TCRdb, the immuneACCESS table is reduced to in-frame sequences with V and J assigned. These tables do not hold every clone; where another copy was compared, an unresolved V gene accounts for under half, and the others remain unexplained. That table gives V, J and clone size, and the DNA gave D and trimming. This sample holds 60,000 to 80,000 clones; approximately 93% were observed only once. The ten largest make up over 4.5% of the sample. The source of the sample is a study of resident and recirculating memory T cells in vitiligo (dated by TCRdb to 2017 to 2018). Study-level background: For TCR beta sequencing, epidermis was obtained by shave biopsy from two lesional and two nonlesional sites, and PBMCs were also collected, from each of a few stable vitiligo patients. Samples were homogenized without cell sorting just before genomic DNA extraction with the Qiagen DNeasy Blood & Tissue Kit. The human TCR beta sequencing tested whether specific clones in lesional vitiligo skin differed from clones in nonlesional skin and blood. The research as a whole found: Overlap and correlation analysis found no significant repertoire overlap between any two biopsies, even biopsies from the same patient, apart from each lesion compared with itself. No single dominant TCR clone was found, and clonality differed from one vitiligo lesion to another. Working out how much the T cell clones identified in the vitiligo lesions and the human Trm versus Tcm pools each contribute will require future mechanistic studies. Because TCR sequences were not shared across biopsy sites or across patients, the findings suggest that different lesions are infiltrated by different T cell clones, a pattern described as private specificity.

From V the trimming removes 1 base and from J it removes 7 bases, while the gene matches leave 6 bases of the junction unaccounted for. Its CDR3 holds 16 amino acids, cysteine through phenylalanine. This entry keeps only the CDR3 DNA: 48 bases, framed from base 1. From the germline V gene, CDR1 is MDHEN and CDR2 is SYDVKM. A patient's vitiligo counted as stable when the lesions had not changed at all during the previous 6 months. To qualify as stable, patients additionally needed to show no confetti depigmentation, which is a clinical sign of active vitiligo. Any patient who had received treatment in the previous three months was excluded. Ficoll density gradient centrifugation was used to isolate PBMCs from heparinized blood, after which the PBMCs were flash-frozen.

This clonotype originated in a male donor with vitiligo. The receptor chain draws on TRBV28 and TRBJ1-6, with 8 junctional bases fitting TRBD1. Material: blood. At the DNA level, the sequence is TGTGCCAGCAGTTTATACGGACAGGGCGTGAATTCACCCCTCCACTTT. Protein translation: CASSLYGQGVNSPLHF.